This T cell receptor (beta chain) emerged from a study of blood T cell repertoires in COVID-19. For the study at large: The United States, Italy and Spain were the sources of the acute and convalescent COVID-19 samples. Nucleic acid was either cDNA or gDNA, and it came from T cells, B-cell-depleted T cells, or PBMCs.

The CDR3 length is 13 residues. From germline, CDR1 is SGHNT and CDR2 YYREEE (reference sequence). V was shortened by 0 bases and J by 3 bases, with 7 bases between the two germline ends. Methods used by the authors: From reference gene primer amplification, estimates of nucleated cell counts were derived. TCRdb's table, derived via immunoSEQ multiplex PCR, lists solely in-frame clones and lacks some. That table is the source of V, J and clone size, and D and trimming were worked out from the DNA. The sample has 50,000 or so clones; approximately 84% are singletons. V is TRBV5-4 and J is TRBJ2-7; no clear D gene. The TCR originated in a human donor in a cohort sampled during active COVID-19. The sequenced material came from peripheral blood. The CDR3: CASSLDSIYEQYF. In DNA, the CDR3 is TGTGCCAGCAGCTTGGACTCAATCTACGAGCAGTACTTC.